The 28 T cell receptor beta chains given below trace back to one sample, sequenced in a study of OX40 agonist ivuxolimab in advanced cancers. Produced via immunoSEQ multiplex PCR; TCRdb's table is partial and in-frame only. There are more than 80,000 clones in the sample; 90% to 95% occur only once, and roughly 2.8% lies in the top ten. This specimen was CD4+ or CD8+ T cells sorted from blood, taken in a trial of the OX40 agonist ivuxolimab. Source of these receptors: an adult with an advanced solid tumor such as melanoma, head and neck, liver or kidney cancer.

This sequence joins TRBV9 and TRBJ2-2, with D uncertain. Germline CDR1 reads SGDLS; CDR2 reads YYNGEE. The CDR3 extends over 17 amino acids. V lost 0 bases and J 5 bases, leaving 17 bases between the germline ends. CDR3 sequence (DNA): TGTGCCAGCAGCGTAGCCCCCCGCGGAAGTGGGACCGGGGAGCTGTTTTTT. It is translated as CASSVAPRGSGTGELFF.

The chain joins TRBV29-1 to TRBJ2-3; 12 bases are shared with TRBD2. In germline, CDR1 is SQVTM, CDR2 ANQGSEA. J lost 1 base, V lost 1 base, and 12 bases had no gene match. The CDR3 loop spans 19 amino acids. The DNA of the CDR3 is TGCAGCGTTGAAGCATCCCTAGCGGGAGGGCCCGGGGGCACAGATACGCAGTATTTT. Encoded protein: CSVEASLAGGPGGTDTQYF.

Details on this clone: Germline and junction disagree at one end, which may indicate a read error. The J gene is TRBJ1-2, the V gene TRBV2; D is uncertain. This CDR3 is 8 amino acids long. CDR1 and CDR2 (germline): SNHLY, FYNNEI. CDR3 amino acids: CASTIRFF. In DNA form, the CDR3 reads TGTGCCAGCACCATTAGATTCTTC.

This chain links TRBV29-1 with TRBJ2-1, with 7 nucleotides matching TRBD1. The CDR3 spans 14 residues. Losses at the gene ends were 2 bases for V and 2 bases for J; bases not matched to a gene: 3. In germline, CDR1 is SQVTM, CDR2 ANQGSEA. CDR3 protein: CSVEFGTAYNEQFF. CDR3 nucleotide sequence: TGCAGCGTTGAATTTGGGACAGCCTACAATGAGCAGTTCTTC.

The CDR3 loop is CASRIASGGLSYEQYF. In DNA, the CDR3 is TGTGCCAGCAGGATAGCTTCGGGAGGGCTCTCCTACGAGCAGTACTTC. The gene calls are TRBV2 and TRBJ2-7, with 8 positions matching TRBD2. The CDR3 runs to 16 residues. J was trimmed by 0 bases and V by 6 bases; bases with no gene match: 10. Germline lookup yields CDR1 SNHLY and CDR2 FYNNEI.

V is TRBV27 and J is TRBJ2-5, with D perhaps TRBD1 or TRBD2 (5 bases each). Germline lookup yields CDR1 MNHEY and CDR2 SMNVEV (reference sequence). V gave up 5 bases and J gave up 5 bases, with 18 bases separating them. The CDR3 totals 15 residues. The CDR3 DNA follows: TGTGCCAGCAGTCCCCTCGGGGAATCAGGGGAGACCCAGTACTTC. This sequence encodes CASSPLGESGETQYF.

The chain employs TRBV5-5 and TRBJ1-5, with a possible D match to TRBD1 (5 bases). V lost 1 base and J lost 6, with 8 bases in between. The CDR3 spans 13 residues. CDR1 is SGHKS and CDR2 is YYEKEE in the germline V gene (reference sequence). CDR3 in amino acids: CASSLWGSQPQHF. CDR3 coding DNA: TGTGCCAGCAGCTTGTGGGGCTCTCAGCCCCAGCATTTT.

This chain links TRBV10-3 with TRBJ2-5, with D possibly matching TRBD2 (5 bases). Germline V gene data show CDR1 as ENHRY and CDR2 as SYGVKD. V lost 0 bases to trimming and J lost 2 bases, with 16 bases between them. This CDR3 has 17 amino acids. CDR3 loop: CAISESIARRIQETQYF. CDR3 DNA: TGTGCCATCAGTGAGTCGATTGCCCGGAGGATTCAAGAGACCCAGTACTTC.

This rearrangement joins TRBV5-5 to TRBJ2-7; a weak D match, TRBD1 (5 bases). Germline V lookup: CDR1 SGHKS, CDR2 YYEKEE (reference sequence). The CDR3 extends over 18 amino acids. Trimming removed 2 bases at V and 1 base at J, with 22 bases between. DNA of the CDR3: TGTGCCAGCAGCTTATTGGGTACAGGAGAAACTCGGTCCTACGAGCAGTACTTC. Its protein product is CASSLLGTGETRSYEQYF.

The V gene is TRBV10-3, the J gene TRBJ2-2, with 10 bases fitting TRBD1. This CDR3 region has 16 residues. With V trimmed by 6 bases and J by 7 bases, 11 bases remained unmatched. Germline lookup yields CDR1 ENHRY and CDR2 SYGVKD. The CDR3 region has the DNA TGTGCCATCAGCTCCGGGACAGGGGCCGCGGGCGGGGAGCTGTTTTTT. This codes for CAISSGTGAAGGELFF.

The V and J genes are TRBV18 and TRBJ2-5; 8 bases align to TRBD1. CDR3 length: 15 residues. The germline V gene has CDR1 KGHSH and CDR2 LQKENI. V lost 5 bases, J lost 5 bases, and 10 bases stayed unmatched. The CDR3 DNA sequence: TGTGCCAGCTCAGAGTTCACCAGGGGGCAGGAGACCCAGTACTTC. Its protein product is CASSEFTRGQETQYF.

The chain joins TRBV6-5 to TRBJ2-2; TRBD2 agrees at 7 bases. The J segment lost 2 bases and the V segment lost 6 bases, leaving 6 bases of the junction unmatched. Germline lookup yields CDR1 MNHEY and CDR2 SVGAGI. The CDR3 consists of 15 residues. In nucleotides, the CDR3 is TGTGCCAGCAGCCCCGGGACTACCAACACCGGGGAGCTGTTTTTT. Protein sequence: CASSPGTTNTGELFF.

CDR3 protein: CASSQVGGSTDTQYF. CDR3 in DNA: TGTGCCAGCTCGCAAGTAGGGGGCAGCACAGATACGCAGTATTTT. The J gene is TRBJ2-3, the V gene TRBV18, with 7 bases fitting TRBD1. Germline lookup yields CDR1 KGHSH and CDR2 LQKENI. The CDR3 has 15 residues. Trimming at V came to 6 bases and at J to 0 bases, leaving 6 bases not matched to a gene.

The V call is TRBV7-9, the J call TRBJ1-6; 8 bases map to TRBD1. The germline gives CDR1 SEHNR, CDR2 FQNEAQ (reference sequence). After removal of 5 bases from V and 7 bases from J, the junction contained 4 bases not matched to a gene. CDR3 length: 14 residues. CDR3 in DNA: TGTGCCAGCAGCGGAGGACAGGGAAATTCACCCCTCCACTTT. It specifies CASSGGQGNSPLHF.

The V call is TRBV27, the J call TRBJ2-1, with D tentatively TRBD2 (5 bases). Germline assignment: CDR1 MNHEY and CDR2 SMNVEV (reference sequence). V gave up 9 bases and J gave up 5 bases, with 14 bases separating them. This CDR3 spans 13 amino acids. The CDR3 protein is CASRAVPNNEQFF. CDR3 coding DNA: TGTGCCAGTCGAGCGGTGCCAAACAATGAGCAGTTCTTC.

The CDR3 DNA is TGTGCCAGTTCCGGACAGGGGACTGTCTATGGCTACACCTTC. Protein: CASSGQGTVYGYTF. This chain uses TRBV19 with TRBJ1-2; TRBD1 agrees at 9 bases. The CDR3 has 14 residues. The junction had 8 bases not matched to a gene; V was cut back by 8 bases and J by 4 bases. The germline CDR1 and CDR2 sequences are LNHDA and SQIVND (reference sequence).

The gene calls are TRBV27 and TRBJ1-6; D unresolved. V gave up 6 bases and J gave up 0 bases, with 6 bases separating them. Germline assignment: CDR1 MNHEY and CDR2 SMNVEV (reference sequence). The CDR3 length is 14 residues. CDR3 region: CASSEFSYNSPLHF. As DNA, the CDR3 is TGTGCCAGCAGCGAATTCTCCTATAATTCACCCCTCCACTTT.

This chain connects TRBV30 to TRBJ1-6; no definite D call. V gave up 5 bases and J gave up 6 bases, with 20 bases separating them. Germline-derived CDR1 and CDR2 are GTSNPN and SVGIG (reference sequence). The CDR3 runs to 16 residues. The CDR3 loop reads CAWSPMVGYSNSPLHF. The CDR3 DNA reads as TGTGCCTGGTCACCTATGGTCGGGTATAGTAATTCACCCCTCCACTTT.

The V and J genes are TRBV7-3 and TRBJ2-7, with D maybe TRBD1 (6 bases). Germline V CDR1 and CDR2: SGHTA, FQGTGA. This CDR3 has 14 amino acids. Trimming shortened V by 2 bases and J by 6 bases, and 14 bases separated the two germline ends. The CDR3 region has the DNA TGTGCCAGCAGCTTATACGGGACAAGCTCCGAGCAGTACTTC. It specifies CASSLYGTSSEQYF.

The chain is built from TRBV9 and TRBJ1-2; D is unclear. Germline loops: CDR1 SGDLS, CDR2 YYNGEE. There are 15 residues in the CDR3. Trimming took off 3 bases at V and 1 base at J, with 13 bases between the two ends. CDR3 in amino acids: CASSGASEGNYGYTF. Here the CDR3 DNA reads TGTGCCAGCAGCGGAGCTAGCGAGGGTAACTATGGCTACACCTTC. Using reference TRBV9 and TRBJ1-2 for the parts outside the CDR3, the full variable domain is DSGVTQTPKHLITATGQRVTLRCSPRSGDLSVYWYQQSLDQGLQFLIQYYNGEERAKGNILERFSAQQFPDLHSELNLSSLELGDSALYFCASSGASEGNYGYTFGSGTRLTVV.

Worth noting for this clone: Germline and junction disagree at one end, which may indicate a read error. The chain links TRBV9 to TRBJ2-5; perhaps TRBD2 as D (6 bases). This CDR3 contains 14 residues. The germline CDR1 and CDR2 sequences are SGDLS and YYNGEE. The CDR3 coding sequence is TGTGCCAGCAGCGTAGGGGCGGGGCCAGAGGCCCAGTACTTC. It encodes CASSVGAGPEAQYF.

The chain uses TRBV15 and TRBJ2-3; no firm D call. The germline V and J ends were trimmed by 3 bases and 2 bases, with 15 bases remaining between them. CDR3 length equals 16 residues. Germline CDR1 and CDR2: LNHNV and YYDKDF (reference sequence). The CDR3 DNA sequence: TGTGCCACCAGCAGTATTGTACCTAAGACCACAGATACGCAGTATTTT. This sequence encodes CATSSIVPKTTDTQYF.

The chain has TRBV12-5 and TRBJ2-2; maybe TRBD2 (5 bases). The CDR3 spans 15 residues. CDR1 LGHNT and CDR2 FRNRAP come from the germline V gene. The V gene lost 0 bases and the J gene lost 4 bases, with 9 bases spanning the gap. CDR3: CASGLVGGLTGELFF. The CDR3 bases are TGTGCTAGTGGTTTGGTCGGAGGACTCACCGGGGAGCTGTTTTTT.

The rearrangement joins TRBV4-1 to TRBJ2-7, with TRBD1 matching over 11 bases. The trim removed 4 bases at V and 4 bases at J, leaving 3 bases unmatched. CDR1 MGHRA and CDR2 YSYEKL come from the germline V gene. CDR3 length: 14 amino acids. The DNA for the CDR3 is TGCGCCAGCAGCCGGGGACAGGGGGTGTACGAGCAGTACTTC. Protein: CASSRGQGVYEQYF.

The genes are TRBV9 and TRBJ2-2; D may be TRBD2 (6 bases). There are 17 residues in the CDR3. V lost 0 bases, J lost 2 bases, and 14 bases lay in between. CDR1 and CDR2 from the germline V gene are SGDLS and YYNGEE. As DNA, the CDR3 is TGTGCCAGCAGCGTAGACGAGCTAGCGCTTAACACCGGGGAGCTGTTTTTT. Translation gives CASSVDELALNTGELFF.

The chain couples TRBV29-1 to TRBJ2-7, with 9 positions matching TRBD2. The CDR3 is made up of 13 amino acids. After removal of 7 bases from V and 4 bases from J, the junction contained 8 bases not matched to a gene. Germline assignment: CDR1 SQVTM and CDR2 ANQGSEA. CDR3 protein: CSAAGTSPYEQYF. The CDR3 region has the DNA TGCAGCGCCGCCGGGACTAGCCCTTACGAGCAGTACTTC.

The chain links TRBV5-1 to TRBJ2-7; 9 bases are shared with TRBD2. The CDR3 runs to 16 residues. Unmatched junction bases numbered 9, after V lost 0 bases and J lost 5 bases. Germline V gene data show CDR1 as SGHRS and CDR2 as YFSETQ. CDR3 in amino acids: CASSLELAGRVNEQYF. Here the CDR3 DNA reads TGCGCCAGCAGCTTGGAGCTAGCGGGAAGGGTTAACGAGCAGTACTTC. The whole variable domain, remainder taken from reference TRBV5-1 and TRBJ2-7, is KAGVTQTPRYLIKTRGQQVTLSCSPISGHRSVSWYQQTPGQGLQFLFEYFSETQRNKGNFPGRFSGRQFSNSRSEMNVSTLELGDSALYLCASSLELAGRVNEQYFGPGTRLTVT.

This clone was counted a single time. The genes are TRBV4-1 and TRBJ2-1; D ambiguous. Germline V gives CDR1 MGHRA, CDR2 YSYEKL. The CDR3 is 12 residues long. The ends were cut back, 0 bases at V and 6 bases at J, with 3 bases in the middle. The CDR3 protein is CASSQDPNEQFF. The DNA for the CDR3 is TGCGCCAGCAGCCAAGATCCCAATGAGCAGTTCTTC.